The rows below give T cell receptor beta chains drawn from one sample of a study of blood T cell repertoires in COVID-19. Profiled with immunoSEQ multiplex PCR; TCRdb holds only in-frame clones, not every one. The profile covers about 72,000 clones, with approximately 89% appearing a single time and roughly 35% taken by the ten largest. Sequenced: peripheral blood. The origin of the receptors is a woman over 75 with active or convalescent COVID-19. Each CDR3 is given with its conserved first and last residue. D genes are given only for firm matches. Size tells how often a clone was seen (once, few, many) or the class of an expanded clone, and some rows leave it out.

TRBV19	TRBJ1-6	-	-	TGTGCCAGTAGTATGGACAGTCAGAGACGCTCCTATAATTCACCCCTCCACTTT	CASSMDSQRRSYNSPLHF
TRBV5-1	TRBJ2-3	TRBD1	-	TGCGCCGGAAGCGAAGGGGGCTTGACAGATACGCAGTATTTT	CAGSEGGLTDTQYF
TRBV18	TRBJ1-1	-	-	TGTGCCAGCTCAGCGGGACGGTCGGGCACTGAAGCTTTCTTT	CASSAGRSGTEAFF
TRBV3-1/TRBV3-2	TRBJ2-1	TRBD1	-	TGTGCCAGCAGCCAACCGGGACAGGGGAACAATGAGCAGTTCTTC	CASSQPGQGNNEQFF
TRBV6-7	TRBJ2-3	TRBD2	-	TGTGCCAGCAGCCCGCCGTTCCTAGCGGGGGGTAGCACAGATACGCAGTATTTT	CASSPPFLAGGSTDTQYF
TRBV5-1	TRBJ1-2	-	-	TGCGCCAGCAGCGTCGACAGGTTGGGTGGCTACACCTTC	CASSVDRLGGYTF
TRBV5-4	TRBJ2-2	-	-	TGTGCCAGCAGCTCGGACGGGACTTGGCCAAGCGGGGAGCTGTTTTTT	CASSSDGTWPSGELFF
TRBV9	TRBJ2-1	TRBD2	-	TGTGCCAGCAGCGAAGCGAGCGGGACCTACAATGAGCAGTTCTTC	CASSEASGTYNEQFF
TRBV18	TRBJ1-2	-	few	TGTGCCAGCTCACCGACAGATAACTATGGCTACACCTTC	CASSPTDNYGYTF
TRBV6-2/TRBV6-3	TRBJ2-7	-	once	TGTGCCAGCAGTTACACAACGCTCTCCTACGAGCAGTACTTC	CASSYTTLSYEQYF
TRBV4-3	TRBJ2-1	TRBD1	-	TGCGCCAGCAGCCTAGGGACAGGGACTTACAATGAGCAGTTCTTC	CASSLGTGTYNEQFF
TRBV29-1	TRBJ1-2	TRBD1	-	TGCAGCGTTGCAGGACAGGGGACTGGGGGCTACACCTTC	CSVAGQGTGGYTF
TRBV7-8	TRBJ1-6	-	-	TGTGCCAGCAGCTTAGCCGGGGGGATTTCACCCCTCCACTTT	CASSLAGGISPLHF
TRBV6-5	TRBJ1-1	-	-	TGTGCCAGCAGTTACTCGAGGAACACTGAAGCTTTCTTT	CASSYSRNTEAFF
TRBV27	TRBJ1-4	TRBD1	-	TGTGCCAGCAGCAAAGACAGGGTTGAAAAACTGTTTTTT	CASSKDRVEKLFF
TRBV15	TRBJ1-1	TRBD1	-	TGTGCCACCAGCCGAGGGGGTAGGACAGGGTACACTGAAGCTTTCTTT	CATSRGGRTGYTEAFF
TRBV6-5	TRBJ2-7	-	-	TGTGCCAGCAGTCCCACAGGGTACGAGCAGTACTTC	CASSPTGYEQYF
TRBV5-4	TRBJ1-2	-	-	TGTGCCAGCAGCTTGACTGGTCCGGGGGGCTACACCTTC	CASSLTGPGGYTF
TRBV28	TRBJ1-1	-	once	TGTGCCAGCAGTTTGGACATGAACACTGAAGCTTTCTTT	CASSLDMNTEAFF
TRBV5-1	TRBJ1-2	-	-	TGCGCCAGCAGCCCTTCGGGGACTAACTATGGCTACACCTTC	CASSPSGTNYGYTF
TRBV2	TRBJ2-1	-	once	TGTGCCAGCAGTGAGTCCTATGCCCCCCCGGAGGAGCAGTTCTTC	CASSESYAPPEEQFF
TRBV11-2	TRBJ2-1	-	-	TGTGCCAGCAGCTTAGAATACCGTTGGGGGCTCGTCTCCTACAATGAGCAGTTCTTC	CASSLEYRWGLVSYNEQFF
TRBV6-5	TRBJ2-7	-	-	TGTGCCAGCAGATCCACAGGAGCCTATGACGAGCAGTACTTC	CASRSTGAYDEQYF
TRBV6-1	TRBJ1-1	TRBD1	few	TGTGCCAGCAGTGATTATTCCGGGACAGGGAGCACTGAAGCTTTCTTT	CASSDYSGTGSTEAFF
TRBV27	TRBJ2-7	-	-	TGTGCCAGCAGTTTATCGCCCAGGTGGGCCCCGTACTTC	CASSLSPRWAPYF
TRBV12-3/TRBV12-4	TRBJ1-1	-	-	TGTGCCAGCACCCCAGGGCTCACTGAAGCTTTCTTT	CASTPGLTEAFF
TRBV3-1/TRBV3-2	TRBJ2-3	-	-	TGTGCCAGCAGCCAGGGGGGTCCCGCTTTACGGTATTTT	CASSQGGPALRYF
TRBV2	TRBJ1-1	-	-	TGTGCCAGCGGGGGGGGCAGGGATGCTTTCTTT	CASGGGRDAFF
TRBV6-4	TRBJ2-3	TRBD2	-	TGTGCCAGCAGTGACTCGGTCGGTTTTAGCGGGGGGGCCACAGATACGCAGTATTTT	CASSDSVGFSGGATDTQYF
TRBV5-8	TRBJ2-3	-	once	TGTGCCAGCAGCGAGGGCCGGAACCGGCGGGTAGATACGCAGTATTTT	CASSEGRNRRVDTQYF
TRBV11-3	TRBJ2-7	TRBD1	-	TGTGCCAGCAGCTTCTCCGGGACAGGGATACACGAGCAGTACTTC	CASSFSGTGIHEQYF
TRBV14	TRBJ2-3	TRBD2	-	TGTGCCAGCAGCCCCGGGAGGACTAGCGGAGGTCGCACAGATACGCAGTATTTT	CASSPGRTSGGRTDTQYF
TRBV19	TRBJ1-3	-	-	TGTGCCAGTAATAGCGAGGGTCGGCACTCTGGAAACACCATATATTTT	CASNSEGRHSGNTIYF
TRBV7-9	TRBJ2-1	-	-	TGTGCCAGCAGCTTAGACCCAGGGTTAGATGAGCAGTTCTTC	CASSLDPGLDEQFF
TRBV6-5	TRBJ2-2	-	-	TGTGCCAGCAGCCCGGAGGGGGGGAAGGCCGGGGAGCTGTTTTTT	CASSPEGGKAGELFF